Following are 19 T cell receptor beta chains from one sample sequenced in a study of T cell responses to AZD1222 COVID-19 vaccine. Sequenced by immunoSEQ multiplex PCR; TCRdb stores in-frame clones only, minus some. This table holds approximately 50,000 clones, approximately 86% found once. Material: peripheral blood, obtained 28 days after the second AZD1222 dose. These receptors were taken from an adult who received the AZD1222 COVID-19 vaccine.

J is TRBJ1-6 and V is TRBV5-4, with unresolved D. From germline, CDR1 is SGHNT and CDR2 YYREEE (reference sequence). This CDR3 spans 14 amino acids. The germline V and J ends were trimmed by 2 bases and 8 bases, with 11 bases remaining between them. The CDR3 sequence: CASSLGENYSPLHF. The CDR3, as DNA: TGTGCCAGCAGCTTAGGCGAGAATTATTCACCCCTCCACTTT.

The chain is built from TRBV16 and TRBJ2-2, with TRBD1 identical over 9 bases. CDR1 and CDR2 (germline): KGHSY, FQNENV. J was trimmed by 4 bases and V by 0 bases; bases with no gene match: 3. The CDR3 is made up of 16 amino acids. CDR3 DNA sequence: TGTGCCAGCAGCCAATCTTGGACAGGGGCCACCGGGGAGCTGTTTTTT. Translation gives CASSQSWTGATGELFF.

This chain links TRBV11-2 with TRBJ1-3; D is undetermined. This CDR3 is built from 19 residues. The germline gives CDR1 SGHAT, CDR2 FQNNGV. Trimming left V 3 bases short and J 0 bases short, with 21 bases between. The CDR3 sequence: CASSFGLSRRVSSGNTIYF. CDR3 coding DNA: TGTGCCAGCAGCTTCGGGTTAAGTCGACGGGTCAGCTCTGGAAACACCATATATTTT.

The rearrangement uses TRBV28 and TRBJ2-1, with 12 positions matching TRBD2. CDR3 length: 15 residues. Germline V lookup: CDR1 MDHEN, CDR2 SYDVKM. Trimming at V came to 5 bases and at J to 5 bases, leaving 4 bases not matched to a gene. This CDR3 is CASSLAGGRHNEQFF. The CDR3 DNA follows: TGTGCCAGCAGTCTAGCGGGAGGGAGGCACAATGAGCAGTTCTTC.

This clone was seen a single time. CDR3 sequence: CASSSPPTSGTETQYF. The CDR3 DNA reads TGTGCCAGCAGCTCCCCCCCCACTAGCGGGACGGAGACCCAGTACTTC. The V gene is TRBV5-4, the J gene TRBJ2-5; 10 bases map to TRBD2. After removal of 3 bases from V and 5 bases from J, the junction contained 10 bases not matched to a gene. Per germline, CDR1 SGHNT and CDR2 YYREEE (reference sequence). This CDR3 has 16 amino acids. Using reference TRBV5-4 and TRBJ2-5 for the parts outside the CDR3, the full variable domain is ETGVTQSPTHLIKTRGQQVTLRCSSQSGHNTVSWYQQALGQGPQFIFQYYREEENGRGNFPPRFSGLQFPNYSSELNVNALELDDSALYLCASSSPPTSGTETQYFGPGTRLLVL.

The chain joins TRBV5-8 to TRBJ1-1; D gene unclear. Trimming stripped 0 bases from V and 2 bases from J, with 11 bases between. The CDR3 covers 15 residues. CDR1 SGHTS and CDR2 YDEGEE come from the germline V gene. Written as DNA, the CDR3 is TGTGCCAGCAGCTTGGGGGTAGGGATTAACACTGAAGCTTTCTTT. It codes for CASSLGVGINTEAFF.

The J gene is TRBJ2-3, the V gene TRBV5-1; TRBD2 is a possible D gene (5 bases). Germline V gene sequence: CDR1 SGHRS, CDR2 YFSETQ. Trimming removed 4 bases at V and 6 bases at J, with 9 bases between. The CDR3 consists of 12 residues. The CDR3 DNA reads TGCGCCAGCAGCGTCCTAGCTGATACGCAGTATTTT. Translated, it gives CASSVLADTQYF.

The V gene is TRBV19, the J gene TRBJ1-2; D is perhaps TRBD1 (5 bases). Trimming cost V 9 bases and J 7 bases, with 18 bases left between them. The CDR3 has 13 residues. Germline V lookup: CDR1 LNHDA, CDR2 SQIVND (reference sequence). CDR3 loop: CASSTQGRGGYTF. As DNA, the CDR3 is TGTGCCAGCAGCACTCAGGGACGTGGTGGCTACACCTTC. Full variable domain (rest looked up from reference TRBV19 and TRBJ1-2): DGGITQSPKYLFRKEGQNVTLSCEQNLNHDAMYWYRQDPGQGLRLIYYSQIVNDFQKGDIAEGYSVSREKKESFPLTVTSAQKNPTAFYLCASSTQGRGGYTFGSGTRLTVV.

The chain is built from TRBV20-1 and TRBJ2-7, with D unclear. Germline lookup yields CDR1 DFQATT and CDR2 SNEGSKA (reference sequence). There are 11 residues in the CDR3. The germline V and J ends were trimmed by 5 bases and 4 bases, with 9 bases remaining between them. In DNA, the CDR3 is TGCAGTGCTCGCTGGCAATACGAGCAGTACTTC. This gives the protein CSARWQYEQYF.

The rearrangement uses TRBV5-1 and TRBJ2-7; 10 bases line up with TRBD1. CDR3 length equals 14 residues. Germline-derived CDR1 and CDR2 are SGHRS and YFSETQ. The trim removed 3 bases at V and 3 bases at J, leaving 3 bases unmatched. CDR3: CASSYRDRGYEQYF. In nucleotides, the CDR3 is TGCGCCAGCAGCTACCGGGACAGGGGCTACGAGCAGTACTTC.

V is TRBV25-1 and J is TRBJ1-6, with 7 bases matching TRBD1. CDR1 is MGHDK and CDR2 is SYGVNS in the germline V gene. J lost 9 bases, V lost 6 bases, and 8 bases had no gene match. The CDR3 has 14 residues. The DNA for the CDR3 is TGTGCCAGCAGGGCGACAGGGAATAGTTCACCCCTCCACTTT. Translating gives CASRATGNSSPLHF.

V is TRBV6-4 and J is TRBJ2-7, with a weak D call TRBD1 (6 bases). The length of the CDR3 is 14 residues. V was clipped by 6 bases and J by 0 bases, with 12 bases between them. Per germline, CDR1 MRHNA and CDR2 SNTAGT. CDR3 bases: TGTGCCAGCAGCCCCGACAGGAGCTCCTACGAGCAGTACTTC. Its protein is CASSPDRSSYEQYF.

This clone came up once. The chain joins TRBV5-1 to TRBJ2-5; 11 bases fit TRBD2. The CDR3 covers 15 residues. Germline-derived CDR1 and CDR2 are SGHRS and YFSETQ. V trimming: 2 bases; J trimming: 4 bases; junction bases outside the gene matches: 4. The CDR3 sequence is CASSFPTSGGETQYF. The CDR3 nucleotides read TGCGCCAGCAGCTTTCCAACTAGCGGGGGAGAGACCCAGTACTTC. The entire variable domain, with the rest obtained from reference TRBV5-1 and TRBJ2-5, is as follows: KAGVTQTPRYLIKTRGQQVTLSCSPISGHRSVSWYQQTPGQGLQFLFEYFSETQRNKGNFPGRFSGRQFSNSRSEMNVSTLELGDSALYLCASSFPTSGGETQYFGPGTRLLVL.

V and J are TRBV29-1 and TRBJ1-3; D is ambiguous. V was shortened by 7 bases and J by 0 bases, with 16 bases between the two germline ends. Per germline, CDR1 SQVTM and CDR2 ANQGSEA. The CDR3 runs 15 residues. This CDR3 is CSAALRGSSGNTIYF. The CDR3 coding sequence is TGCAGCGCCGCCCTCAGAGGTAGCTCTGGAAACACCATATATTTT.

The chain is built from TRBV2 and TRBJ2-1, with 7 bases matching TRBD1. The CDR3 has 15 residues. Per the germline V gene, CDR1 is SNHLY and CDR2 is FYNNEI. The V segment lost 6 bases and the J segment 8 bases; nucleotides outside the gene matches: 13. DNA for the CDR3: TGTGCCAGCAGGAGCCGGGACAGAAGGTTGGATGAGCAGTTCTTC. Its protein is CASRSRDRRLDEQFF.

The J gene is TRBJ1-6, the V gene TRBV7-2; 10 bases agree with TRBD1. Germline CDR1 is SGHTA and CDR2 is FQGNSA. The CDR3 totals 15 residues. With V trimmed by 5 bases and J by 9 bases, 7 bases remained unmatched. Here the CDR3 DNA reads TGTGCCAGCAGCCCCCTAGGACAGGGGGGTTCACCCCTCCACTTT. Translating gives CASSPLGQGGSPLHF.

The rearrangement links TRBV6-1 to TRBJ1-5; a weak D match, TRBD1 (5 bases). This CDR3 contains 16 residues. Germline CDR1 MNHNS, CDR2 SASEGT. Trimming shortened V by 4 bases and J by 3 bases, and 16 bases separated the two germline ends. The CDR3 region has the DNA TGTGCCAGCAGTGTCCAGGGTTTGATTCTCAATCAGCCCCAGCATTTT. Translating it yields CASSVQGLILNQPQHF.

This chain joins TRBV9 and TRBJ2-6; D gene ambiguous. Between the trimmed V and J ends, which lost 3 bases and 1 base, there was a span of 5 bases. Germline CDR1 is SGDLS and CDR2 is YYNGEE. The CDR3 runs 14 residues. The CDR3 DNA sequence: TGTGCCAGCAGCGCCGGGTCTGGGGCCAACGTCCTGACTTTC. Its translation is CASSAGSGANVLTF. Supplemented by reference TRBV9 and TRBJ2-6, the full variable domain reads DSGVTQTPKHLITATGQRVTLRCSPRSGDLSVYWYQQSLDQGLQFLIQYYNGEERAKGNILERFSAQQFPDLHSELNLSSLELGDSALYFCASSAGSGANVLTFGAGSRLTVL.

The V call is TRBV11-2, the J call TRBJ2-3; possible D gene TRBD2, 6 bases. With 1 base removed from V and 0 bases from J, the gap between germline ends came to 11 bases. The length of the CDR3 is 16 residues. Germline CDR1 is SGHAT and CDR2 is FQNNGV. The CDR3 is CASSLGGAGSTDTQYF. The CDR3 DNA reads TGTGCCAGCAGCTTAGGAGGGGCGGGGAGCACAGATACGCAGTATTTT.